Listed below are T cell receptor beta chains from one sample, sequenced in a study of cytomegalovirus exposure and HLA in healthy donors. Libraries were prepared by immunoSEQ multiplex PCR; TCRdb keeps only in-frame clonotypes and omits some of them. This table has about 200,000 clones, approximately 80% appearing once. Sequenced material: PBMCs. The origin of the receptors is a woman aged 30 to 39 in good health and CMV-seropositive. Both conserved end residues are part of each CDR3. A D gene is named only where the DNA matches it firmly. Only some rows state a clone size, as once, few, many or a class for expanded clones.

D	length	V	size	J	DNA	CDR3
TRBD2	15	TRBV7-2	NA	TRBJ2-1	TGTGCCAGCAGACGACCGGGACTAGGATATGATGAGCAGTTCTTC	CASRRPGLGYDEQFF
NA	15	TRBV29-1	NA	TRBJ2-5	TGCAGCGTTCAACATTCTCAGGCCCGGTGGGAGACCCAGTACTTC	CSVQHSQARWETQYF
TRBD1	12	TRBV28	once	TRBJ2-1	TGTGCCAGCAGGACAGGGTACAATGAGCAGTTCTTC	CASRTGYNEQFF
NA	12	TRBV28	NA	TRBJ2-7	TGTGCCTCCACGACAGTCGCATACGAGCAGTACTTC	CASTTVAYEQYF
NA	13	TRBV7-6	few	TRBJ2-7	TGTGCCAGCAGCGCCCATCCAGGGAAAGGCCTGTACTTC	CASSAHPGKGLYF
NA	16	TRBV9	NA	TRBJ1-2	TGTGCCAGCAGCCCCTCCGCACAGGGTACTAACTATGGCTACACCTTC	CASSPSAQGTNYGYTF
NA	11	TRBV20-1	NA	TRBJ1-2	TGCAGTGCTAGAGATCAGGGCGGCTACACCTTC	CSARDQGGYTF
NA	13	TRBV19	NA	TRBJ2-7	TGTGCCAGTAGCGAAATGGGCTTTTACGAGCAGTACTTC	CASSEMGFYEQYF
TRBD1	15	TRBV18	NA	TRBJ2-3	TGTGCCAGCTCACGGGACAGGGGGCGAGGAGATACGCAGTATTTT	CASSRDRGRGDTQYF
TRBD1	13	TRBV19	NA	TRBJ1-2	TGTGCCAGTCGGGGGACAGCCATCTATGGCTACACCTTC	CASRGTAIYGYTF
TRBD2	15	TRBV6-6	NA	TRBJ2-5	TGTGCCAGCAGTTACCGAAGAGCCGGGGGGGAGACCCAGTACTTC	CASSYRRAGGETQYF
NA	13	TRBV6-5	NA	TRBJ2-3	TGTGCCAGCAGTTACTCCAGGTTAGATACGCAGTATTTT	CASSYSRLDTQYF
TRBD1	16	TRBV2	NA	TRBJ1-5	TGTGCCAGCAGACCCCGGACAGGTTCAAGCAATCAGCCCCAGCATTTT	CASRPRTGSSNQPQHF
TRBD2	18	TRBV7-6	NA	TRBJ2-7	TGTGCCAGCAGCTTTGTCGGGCCGGGACTAGCGGGAGATCGCGAGCAGTACTTC	CASSFVGPGLAGDREQYF
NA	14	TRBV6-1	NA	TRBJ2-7	TGTGCCAGCAGTGAAGGGAGAGTGACCTACGAGCAGTACTTC	CASSEGRVTYEQYF
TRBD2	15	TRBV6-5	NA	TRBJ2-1	TGTGCCAGCAGTTACCGACTAGCGGGAAACAATGAGCAGTTCTTC	CASSYRLAGNNEQFF